This T cell receptor beta chain was identified during a study of T cells after yellow fever vaccination. Study conclusions and caveats: In post-booster samples, most primary-vaccination clones reappeared (approximately 96% CD4, 70% to 90% CD8).

Regarding this clonotype: Its antigen is not identified.

Germline-derived CDR1 and CDR2 are SQVTM and ANQGSEA. The length of the CDR3 is 13 residues. V lost 4 bases, J lost 2 bases, and 9 bases lay in between. TCRdb analysed the 5' RACE reads with MiXCR anew, one entry per CDR3 protein. The table records some 350,000 distinct CDR3 sequences, 6.2% of them present only once. This chain connects TRBV29-1 to TRBJ2-1, with D possibly being TRBD2 (6 bases). The specimen was PBMCs, collected 5 days after the yellow fever booster vaccination. The receptor comes from a man between 25 and 39 years old who received the YFV17D yellow fever vaccine. CDR3 nucleotide sequence: TGCAGCGTTGTCGGCGGGACCTACAATGAGCAGTTCTTC. Protein product: CSVVGGTYNEQFF.